The 22 T cell receptor beta chains listed next were all sequenced from one sample in a study of blood T cell repertoires in COVID-19. TCRdb's copy holds only in-frame clones and misses some; the assay was immunoSEQ multiplex PCR. Here the sample spans a few hundred thousand clones, 88% being singletons. Sequencing was carried out using PBMCs or T cells enriched from blood (not recorded which). The receptors were gathered from a woman aged 60 to 75 who had recovered from COVID-19.

The rearrangement uses TRBV6-2 or TRBV6-3 and TRBJ1-1; D possibly corresponds to TRBD1 (5 bases). The CDR3 loop spans 15 amino acids. V was trimmed by 6 bases and J by 4 bases, leaving 18 bases between them. Looked up from germline, CDR1 is MNHEY and CDR2 is SVGEGT. This chain's CDR3 is CASSPPRAGGTEAFF. DNA for the CDR3: TGTGCCAGCAGCCCCCCCAGGGCGGGGGGCACTGAAGCTTTCTTT.

This chain joins TRBV5-4 and TRBJ2-5, with TRBD2 identical over 8 bases. The V gene's germline CDR1 is SGHNT and CDR2 YYREEE (reference sequence). The CDR3 is made up of 14 amino acids. The V gene end was trimmed by 4 bases and the J gene end by 2 bases; junction bases not matched to a gene: 4. CDR3: CASSQGLGQETQYF. The CDR3, as DNA: TGTGCCAGCAGCCAGGGACTAGGACAAGAGACCCAGTACTTC.

This sequence joins TRBV6-5 and TRBJ1-2, with TRBD1 as a possible D gene (6 bases). The CDR3 covers 13 residues. Germline CDR1 is MNHEY and CDR2 is SVGAGI. With 7 bases removed from V and 8 bases from J, the gap between germline ends came to 17 bases. Here the CDR3 DNA reads TGTGCCAGCAAGGAGGGGGGGGCCTGGGGCTACACCTTC. Translated: CASKEGGAWGYTF.

This clone appeared a single time. The J gene is TRBJ1-5, the V gene TRBV4-1; 8 bases map to TRBD1. The CDR3 is 17 amino acids. Germline V lookup: CDR1 MGHRA, CDR2 YSYEKL. V was clipped by 4 bases and J by 6 bases; unmatched bases: 14. The DNA of the CDR3 is TGCGCCAGCAGCCCCTTGGGGCAGGGGGCATCGTTTCAGCCCCAGCATTTT. Translated: CASSPLGQGASFQPQHF.

The chain employs TRBV10-3 and TRBJ2-7; D possibly corresponds to TRBD1 (6 bases). Trimming pared 5 bases from V and 3 bases from J, leaving 20 bases between. Germline-derived CDR1 and CDR2 are ENHRY and SYGVKD. The CDR3 contains 16 residues. CDR3 amino acids: CAISSNQGKLFYEQYF. The CDR3 DNA reads as TGTGCCATCAGTTCCAACCAGGGGAAGTTATTCTACGAGCAGTACTTC.

The rearrangement links TRBV19 to TRBJ1-2; D is possibly TRBD1 (6 bases). The CDR3 has 16 residues. Between the trimmed V and J ends, which lost 3 bases and 0 bases, there was a span of 14 bases. Germline CDR1 LNHDA, CDR2 SQIVND (reference sequence). The CDR3 DNA sequence: TGTGCCAGTAGTATGAGATCGGGGGGCACTAACTATGGCTACACCTTC. It codes for CASSMRSGGTNYGYTF.

The chain employs TRBV2 and TRBJ2-7; 12 bases align to TRBD1. CDR1 is SNHLY and CDR2 is FYNNEI in the germline V gene. This CDR3 contains 16 residues. Trimming at V came to 4 bases and at J to 4 bases, leaving 8 bases not matched to a gene. The CDR3 loop reads CASSGLGQGALYEQYV. DNA of the CDR3: TGTGCCAGCAGTGGCCTGGGACAGGGGGCGTTGTACGAGCAGTACGTC.

The rearrangement joins TRBV7-2 to TRBJ2-6; D ambiguous. This CDR3 is built from 17 residues. Germline CDR1 is SGHTA and CDR2 is FQGNSA. The germline V and J ends were trimmed by 3 bases and 1 base, with 13 bases remaining between them. The CDR3, as DNA: TGTGCCAGCAGCTTGAGTAACAGCCCTTCTGGGGCCAACGTCCTGACTTTC. Amino acid sequence: CASSLSNSPSGANVLTF.

The chain has TRBV28 and TRBJ1-4; tentatively, D is TRBD1 (6 bases). The V end lost 3 bases, the J end lost 4 bases, and 15 bases lay between the germline ends. CDR3 length: 16 residues. From germline, CDR1 is MDHEN and CDR2 SYDVKM. The CDR3 region is CASSLIGGGGNEKLFF. The CDR3 DNA reads as TGTGCCAGCAGTTTGATTGGGGGCGGCGGTAATGAAAAACTGTTTTTT.

The CDR3 coding sequence is TGTGCCAGCAGTTGGCAGGGAAAGGGCTACACCTTC. It encodes CASSWQGKGYTF. The V and J genes are TRBV25-1 and TRBJ1-2, with D possibly TRBD1 on 5 matching bases. Trimming stripped 5 bases from V and 8 bases from J, with 12 bases between. The germline CDR1 and CDR2 sequences are MGHDK and SYGVNS. This CDR3 has 12 residues.

The chain carries TRBV19 and TRBJ2-1, with TRBD2 as a possible D gene (6 bases). The CDR3 length is 12 residues. Looked up from germline, CDR1 is LNHDA and CDR2 is SQIVND (reference sequence). V was cut by 7 bases and J by 12 bases, with 16 bases left in between. The CDR3 sequence is CASTGSAGGQFF. For the CDR3, the DNA is TGTGCCAGTACCGGATCAGCGGGTGGGCAGTTCTTC.

The chain combines TRBV7-9 with TRBJ2-7; the match to TRBD1 covers 12 bases. The V segment lost 5 bases and the J segment 2 bases; nucleotides outside the gene matches: 4. Germline CDR1 SEHNR, CDR2 FQNEAQ (reference sequence). This CDR3 is 15 amino acids long. The CDR3: CASSGGQGATYEQYF. The CDR3 DNA reads as TGTGCCAGCAGCGGGGGACAGGGGGCTACCTACGAGCAGTACTTC.

The CDR3 is CASSSTTGGASGNTIYF. The CDR3 nucleotides read TGTGCCAGCAGCTCGACAACAGGGGGCGCGTCTGGAAACACCATATATTTT. This rearrangement joins TRBV7-6 to TRBJ1-3; 9 bases match TRBD1. CDR3 length equals 17 residues. With 4 bases clipped from V and 1 base from J, the junction kept 8 bases outside the gene matches. Looked up from germline, CDR1 is SGHVS and CDR2 is FNYEAQ.

The V call is TRBV6-5, the J call TRBJ2-7; weak D call: TRBD1 (7 bases). The CDR3 sequence is 15 residues long. CDR1 and CDR2 from the germline V gene are MNHEY and SVGAGI. Between the trimmed V and J ends, which lost 6 bases and 0 bases, there was a span of 15 bases. The CDR3 is CASRPYRGGSYEQYF. Here the CDR3 DNA reads TGTGCCAGCAGGCCCTACAGGGGAGGCTCCTACGAGCAGTACTTC.

The genes are TRBV6-5 and TRBJ2-7; a possible D gene is TRBD2 (6 bases). The CDR3 extends over 13 amino acids. Trimming cost V 6 bases and J 0 bases, with 9 bases left between them. Looked up from germline, CDR1 is MNHEY and CDR2 is SVGAGI. For the CDR3, the DNA is TGTGCCAGCAGCCCCGGGAGCTCCTACGAGCAGTACTTC. Translated: CASSPGSSYEQYF.

Only one count was recorded for this clone. The chain couples TRBV9 to TRBJ1-5, with 9 bases lining up with TRBD1. J was trimmed by 0 bases and V by 4 bases; bases with no gene match: 17. This CDR3 spans 20 amino acids. Looked up from germline, CDR1 is SGDLS and CDR2 is YYNGEE. For the CDR3, the DNA is TGTGCCAGCAGCATACGTTCCCGGGACAGGGAAAAATATAGCAATCAGCCCCAGCATTTT. Protein: CASSIRSRDREKYSNQPQHF. The complete variable domain, with remaining parts taken from reference TRBV9 and TRBJ1-5, reads DSGVTQTPKHLITATGQRVTLRCSPRSGDLSVYWYQQSLDQGLQFLIQYYNGEERAKGNILERFSAQQFPDLHSELNLSSLELGDSALYFCASSIRSRDREKYSNQPQHFGDGTRLSIL.

J is TRBJ2-7 and V is TRBV12-3 or TRBV12-4; D remains ambiguous. This CDR3 region has 12 residues. V shed 3 bases and J shed 3 bases, with 6 bases lying between them. The CDR3 bases are TGTGCCAGCAGTTTCCAGGTCTACGAGCAGTACTTC. Amino acid sequence: CASSFQVYEQYF.

The J gene is TRBJ2-7, the V gene TRBV10-2; D might be TRBD1 (6 bases). V gave up 5 bases and J gave up 4 bases, with 24 bases separating them. Germline CDR1 reads WSHSY; CDR2 reads SAAADI. The CDR3 covers 17 residues. CDR3 nucleotide sequence: TGCGCCAGCAGTCGAGGGACATTAACTATGTCGGCTTACGAGCAGTACTTC. It specifies CASSRGTLTMSAYEQYF.

Notes on this clone: Other DNA sequences from this sample encode an identical CDR3 as well. The chain carries TRBV3-1 (or the pseudogene TRBV3-2) and TRBJ1-2; D remains ambiguous. CDR1 is LGHDT and CDR2 is YNNKEL in the germline V gene (reference sequence). The CDR3 covers 12 residues. V lost 1 base and J 8 bases, leaving 8 bases between the germline ends. This CDR3 reads CASSQGAGGYTF. CDR3 DNA sequence: TGTGCCAGCAGCCAAGGAGCGGGAGGCTACACCTTC.

The chain links TRBV2 to TRBJ2-3, with 9 bases that match TRBD1. CDR1 SNHLY and CDR2 FYNNEI come from the germline V gene. This CDR3 has 16 residues. V dropped 6 bases and J dropped 5; count of bases not matched to a gene: 12. The CDR3 loop reads CASRGRVPGQGDTQYF. CDR3 nucleotides: TGTGCCAGCAGGGGGAGGGTCCCGGGACAGGGAGATACGCAGTATTTT.

The J gene is TRBJ1-5, the V gene TRBV27; 7 bases are a match to TRBD1. This CDR3 has 13 amino acids. With 2 bases clipped from V and 7 bases from J, the junction kept 2 bases outside the gene matches. Germline V CDR1 and CDR2: MNHEY, SMNVEV (reference sequence). The CDR3: CASSLKTGQPQHF. For the CDR3, the DNA is TGTGCCAGCAGTTTAAAGACAGGGCAGCCCCAGCATTTT.

The chain's CDR3 is CASSDRLAGGLQETQYF. DNA for the CDR3: TGTGCCAGCAGTGATCGACTAGCGGGGGGCCTCCAAGAGACCCAGTACTTC. The chain combines TRBV6-2 or TRBV6-3 with TRBJ2-5, with 13 bases that match TRBD2. The CDR3 covers 17 residues. V lost 5 bases to trimming and J lost 1 base; unmatched junction nucleotides: 7. Germline-derived CDR1 and CDR2 are MNHEY and SVGEGT.